These 27 T cell receptor beta chains came from one sample sequenced in a study of cytomegalovirus exposure and HLA in healthy donors. Primers included in the PCR were 60 Vbeta and 13 Jbeta primers. The data were produced by immunoSEQ multiplex PCR, yet TCRdb's version contains in-frame clones alone and is incomplete. The sample lists nearly 200,000 clones; roughly 77% were seen once. Sequencing was performed on PBMCs. These receptors originate from a male donor in good health and CMV-seropositive.

The genes are TRBV23-1 and TRBJ2-3; 7 bases map to TRBD1. TRBV23-1 is an open reading frame, and its role is uncertain. Trimming at V came to 3 bases and at J to 1 base, leaving 7 bases not matched to a gene. The CDR3 spans 16 residues. Here the CDR3 reads CASSHPQGQGTDTQYF. As DNA, the CDR3 is TGCGCCAGCAGTCATCCACAGGGGCAGGGCACAGATACGCAGTATTTT.

The chain carries TRBV10-3 and TRBJ2-5, with 8 bases matching TRBD2. The CDR3 loop spans 14 amino acids. The germline V gene has CDR1 ENHRY and CDR2 SYGVKD. J gave up 4 bases and V 4 bases, and 5 bases lay outside the gene matches. CDR3 amino acids: CAISGSLAGETQYF. DNA for the CDR3: TGTGCCATCAGTGGGTCTCTAGCGGGAGAGACCCAGTACTTC.

V and J are TRBV7-9 and TRBJ2-7; 11 positions match TRBD1. The CDR3 is 16 amino acids. J lost 4 bases, V lost 2 bases, and 7 bases had no gene match. The germline gives CDR1 SEHNR, CDR2 FQNEAQ (reference sequence). The CDR3 bases are TGTGCCAGCAGCTTAAGCCGGACAGGGGGCTTATACGAGCAGTACTTC. Its translation: CASSLSRTGGLYEQYF.

V is TRBV5-4 and J is TRBJ2-2; 10 bases are a match to TRBD1. The length of the CDR3 is 19 residues. J gave up 6 bases and V 3 bases, and 17 bases lay outside the gene matches. Per the germline V gene, CDR1 is SGHNT and CDR2 is YYREEE (reference sequence). The CDR3 is CASSYTMGQGLLGAGELFF. The CDR3 DNA reads as TGTGCCAGCAGCTACACCATGGGACAGGGGCTCCTAGGAGCCGGGGAGCTGTTTTTT.

V gene TRBV9 combines with J gene TRBJ1-1, with 8 bases lining up with TRBD1. This CDR3 is built from 15 residues. Germline CDR1 and CDR2: SGDLS and YYNGEE. Trimming took 3 bases from V and 0 from J; bases not matched to a gene: 4. The DNA for the CDR3 is TGTGCCAGCAGCGACCGGACAGGGATGAACACTGAAGCTTTCTTT. Translating gives CASSDRTGMNTEAFF.

The chain has TRBV7-2 and TRBJ1-1, with unresolved D. This CDR3 has 11 amino acids. The V gene's germline CDR1 is SGHTA and CDR2 FQGNSA. The V end lost 2 bases, the J end lost 7 bases, and 5 bases lay between the germline ends. CDR3 sequence (DNA): TGTGCCAGCAGCTTAAATTATGAAGCTTTCTTT. The encoded protein is CASSLNYEAFF.

The J gene is TRBJ1-5, the V gene TRBV27; 7 nucleotides match TRBD1. Germline V CDR1 and CDR2: MNHEY, SMNVEV (reference sequence). The CDR3 runs 15 residues. J gave up 2 bases and V 4 bases, and 5 bases lay outside the gene matches. The CDR3 nucleotides are TGTGCCAGCAGTTCAGTAGGGGGCGGCAATCAGCCCCAGCATTTT. Its protein product is CASSSVGGGNQPQHF.

J is TRBJ1-6 and V is TRBV6-5; D remains unclear. V was trimmed by 4 bases and J by 3 bases, leaving 10 bases between them. Germline loops: CDR1 MNHEY, CDR2 SVGAGI. CDR3 size: 15 residues. The CDR3 region is CASSSEDFYNSPLHF. The DNA of the CDR3 is TGTGCCAGCAGTTCAGAGGATTTCTATAATTCACCCCTCCACTTT.

CDR3 region: CASSLKSRSHEKLFF. The DNA for the CDR3 is TGTGCCAGCAGCTTAAAGTCACGGAGCCATGAAAAACTGTTTTTT. V gene TRBV7-9 combines with J gene TRBJ1-4; D is unresolved. V lost 2 bases and J 6 bases, leaving 13 bases between the germline ends. Germline-derived CDR1 and CDR2 are SEHNR and FQNEAQ (reference sequence). The CDR3 length is 15 residues.

To note about this clone: At one end, the junction sequence differs from germline, possibly due to a read error. The same CDR3 is also encoded by other DNA sequences in this sample. V is TRBV28 and J is TRBJ1-2; D ambiguous. Germline values: CDR1 MDHEN, CDR2 SYDVKM. The CDR3 loop spans 14 amino acids. The CDR3 region is CASSLFPNNYGYTF. The CDR3 DNA reads TGTGCCAGCAGTTTATTCCCTAACAACTATGGTTACACCTTC.

The chain joins TRBV7-3 to TRBJ2-1; 8 bases line up with TRBD2. Germline loops: CDR1 SGHTA, CDR2 FQGTGA. V gave up 3 bases and J gave up 5 bases; unmatched junction bases: 6. This CDR3 has 15 residues. The CDR3: CASSFTSGPNNEQFF. CDR3 sequence (DNA): TGTGCCAGCAGCTTCACTAGCGGACCGAACAATGAGCAGTTCTTC.

This sequence joins TRBV11-2 and TRBJ1-2; possibly TRBD1 for D (6 bases). CDR1 is SGHAT, CDR2 FQNNGV, per germline. This CDR3 has 16 residues. Trimming took off 2 bases at V and 3 bases at J, with 16 bases between the two ends. In DNA form, the CDR3 reads TGTGCCAGCAGCTTAAGATGGCAGGGGCTGGACTATGGCTACACCTTC. Its translation is CASSLRWQGLDYGYTF.

In this sample, this clone turned up once. The V and J genes are TRBV9 and TRBJ2-5, with 9 bases matching TRBD1. Matching the DNA end better, TRBJ2-7 makes the J call doubtful. The CDR3 runs 14 residues. Germline V gene sequence: CDR1 SGDLS, CDR2 YYNGEE. CDR3 amino acids: CASSPWTGANEQYF. CDR3 DNA sequence: TGTGCCAGCAGCCCCTGGACAGGGGCGAACGAGCAGTACTTC.

The J gene is TRBJ2-5, the V gene TRBV2; 7 positions agree with TRBD1. This CDR3 has 14 residues. Germline trimming cut 5 bases from V and 1 base from J; bases unmatched to any gene: 4. The V gene's germline CDR1 is SNHLY and CDR2 FYNNEI. The CDR3 DNA reads TGTGCCAGCAGTAATTACAGGGGCCAAGAGACCCAGTACTTC. Encoded protein: CASSNYRGQETQYF.

The chain employs TRBV5-4 and TRBJ1-2, with D tentatively TRBD1 (6 bases). V lost 2 bases and J lost 8, with 10 bases in between. The CDR3 is made up of 12 amino acids. The germline gives CDR1 SGHNT, CDR2 YYREEE (reference sequence). CDR3 loop: CASSFAGVGYTF. The CDR3 nucleotides read TGTGCCAGCAGCTTTGCAGGGGTGGGCTACACCTTC.

The chain combines TRBV9 with TRBJ1-3, with unresolved D. The germline V gene encodes CDR1 SGDLS and CDR2 YYNGEE. V was pared by 0 bases and J by 0 bases, with 7 bases between. The CDR3 spans 15 residues. Here the CDR3 reads CASSVGPISGNTIYF. The CDR3 region has the DNA TGTGCCAGCAGCGTAGGTCCCATCTCTGGAAACACCATATATTTT.

This chain connects TRBV4-3 to TRBJ2-2, with TRBD1 matching 8 bases. Germline values: CDR1 LGHNA, CDR2 YSLEER. V lost 5 bases, J lost 5 bases, and 16 bases stayed unmatched. This CDR3 has 18 amino acids. In DNA form, the CDR3 reads TGCGCCAGCAGCTCCAAGAGTCATCAGGGGGCGTGGACCGGGGAGCTGTTTTTT. This translates into CASSSKSHQGAWTGELFF.

The V and J genes are TRBV19 and TRBJ2-1; maybe TRBD2 (7 bases). The CDR3 consists of 13 residues. Germline CDR1 and CDR2: LNHDA and SQIVND (reference sequence). V shed 10 bases and J shed 8 bases, with 18 bases lying between them. The CDR3 DNA reads as TGTGCCACCGCGGAGGGGGGGGTCTATGAGCAGTTCTTC. Translated: CATAEGGVYEQFF.

J is TRBJ2-1 and V is TRBV6-5; TRBD2 matches at 7 bases. The junction had 8 bases not matched to a gene; V was cut back by 7 bases and J by 5 bases. The germline CDR1 and CDR2 sequences are MNHEY and SVGAGI. The CDR3 length is 14 residues. The CDR3 nucleotides are TGTGCCAGCAATCCCCTAGCGGAACACAATGAGCAGTTCTTC. Encoded protein: CASNPLAEHNEQFF.

The chain couples TRBV11-3 to TRBJ2-3; 9 bases are a match to TRBD1. Germline CDR1 is SGHNT and CDR2 is YENEEA. The V gene end was trimmed by 6 bases and the J gene end by 2 bases; junction bases not matched to a gene: 15. The length of the CDR3 is 18 residues. CDR3 amino acids: CASSPPPGQGLITDTQYF. In DNA form, the CDR3 reads TGTGCCAGCAGTCCCCCCCCGGGACAGGGACTTATCACAGATACGCAGTATTTT.

V and J are TRBV7-9 and TRBJ2-6, with a weak D call TRBD2 (5 bases). Germline V lookup: CDR1 SEHNR, CDR2 FQNEAQ (reference sequence). Trimming left V 5 bases short and J 2 bases short, with 7 bases between. This CDR3 spans 14 amino acids. The CDR3 reads CASSASTGANVLTF. CDR3 DNA sequence: TGTGCCAGCAGCGCTAGCACTGGGGCCAACGTCCTGACTTTC.

The chain links TRBV5-6 to TRBJ1-1; D is possibly TRBD1 (5 bases). V lost 4 bases and J 4 bases, leaving 17 bases between the germline ends. Germline loops: CDR1 SGHDT, CDR2 YYEEEE. This CDR3 is 15 amino acids long. For the CDR3, the DNA is TGTGCCAGCAGCACTAATACCAGGGTGTCCACTGAAGCTTTCTTT. It translates to CASSTNTRVSTEAFF.

The rearrangement uses TRBV5-8 and TRBJ1-1; 10 bases match TRBD1. The germline CDR1 and CDR2 sequences are SGHTS and YDEGEE. The CDR3 length is 15 residues. V trimming: 5 bases; J trimming: 3 bases; junction bases outside the gene matches: 7. CDR3 residues: CASRDRGRGDTEAFF. The CDR3 DNA is TGTGCCAGCAGAGACAGGGGGCGCGGGGACACTGAAGCTTTCTTT.

As regards this clone: The junction and the germline gene differ at one end; a read error may be behind it. The V call is TRBV7-9, the J call TRBJ2-6, with TRBD2 as a possible D gene (5 bases). The CDR3 is 15 residues long. CDR1 is SEHNR, CDR2 FQNEAQ, per germline (reference sequence). CDR3 in amino acids: CSSRGLVAGANVLTF. As DNA, the CDR3 is TGTTCCAGCAGAGGACTGGTCGCTGGGGCCAACGTCCTGACTTTC.

The CDR3 bases are TGTGCCAGCAGTCAACTAGCGGGGGAAATAGATACGCAGTATTTT. It specifies CASSQLAGEIDTQYF. This chain uses TRBV27 with TRBJ2-3, with 11 bases fitting TRBD2. The germline V gene encodes CDR1 MNHEY and CDR2 SMNVEV (reference sequence). V lost 5 bases to trimming and J lost 5 bases; unmatched junction nucleotides: 6. This CDR3 spans 15 amino acids.

The chain carries TRBV7-3 and TRBJ2-1, with D possibly being TRBD2 (5 bases). V dropped 4 bases and J dropped 10 bases, with 14 bases sitting between them. The CDR3 is made up of 13 amino acids. CDR1 and CDR2 from the germline V gene are SGHTA and FQGTGA. The CDR3 sequence is CASSSQTGNEQFF. DNA for the CDR3: TGTGCCAGCAGCTCCCAAACGGGGAACGAGCAGTTCTTC.

The J gene is TRBJ2-3, the V gene TRBV7-3; TRBD1 is a possible D gene (5 bases). Germline V gives CDR1 SGHTA, CDR2 FQGTGA. The CDR3 is 14 amino acids. V lost 2 bases and J lost 6, with 12 bases in between. The CDR3 DNA reads TGTGCCAGCAGCTTACAGGGAATAGAGGATACGCAGTATTTT. Its translation is CASSLQGIEDTQYF.